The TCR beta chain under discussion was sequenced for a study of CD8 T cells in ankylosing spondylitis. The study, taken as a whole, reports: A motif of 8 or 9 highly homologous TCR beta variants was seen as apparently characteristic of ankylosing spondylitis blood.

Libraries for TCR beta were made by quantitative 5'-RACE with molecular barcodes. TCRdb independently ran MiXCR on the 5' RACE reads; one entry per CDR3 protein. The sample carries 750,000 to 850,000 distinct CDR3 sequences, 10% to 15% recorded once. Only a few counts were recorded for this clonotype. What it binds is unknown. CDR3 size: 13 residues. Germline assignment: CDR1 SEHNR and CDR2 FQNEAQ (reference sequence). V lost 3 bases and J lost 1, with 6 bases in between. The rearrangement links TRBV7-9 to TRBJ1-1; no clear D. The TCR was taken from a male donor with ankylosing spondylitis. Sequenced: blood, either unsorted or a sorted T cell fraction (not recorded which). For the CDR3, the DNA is TGTGCCAGCAGCTTCCACACGAACACTGAAGCTTTCTTT. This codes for CASSFHTNTEAFF. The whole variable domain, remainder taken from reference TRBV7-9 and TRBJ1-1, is DTGVSQNPRHKITKRGQNVTFRCDPISEHNRLYWYRQTLGQGPEFLTYFQNEAQLEKSRLLSDRFSAERPKGSFSTLEIQRTEQGDSAMYLCASSFHTNTEAFFGQGTRLTVV.